The clone carrying this T cell receptor (beta chain) was seen ten or more times. The data are from a study of T cells in Graves' hyperthyroidism and ophthalmopathy. The CDR3 is 17 amino acids. The ends lost 4 bases at V and 6 bases at J; junction bases unmatched: 15. Germline loops: CDR1 SGHVS, CDR2 FQNEAQ. The TCR beta CDR3 regions underwent amplification using RNA transcripts as the source. Primed by the HTBI set, a first-round RT-PCR was run on the TCR CDR3. TCRdb re-called the multiplex PCR reads through MiXCR, storing one row per CDR3 protein. The profile shows about 420,000 distinct CDR3 sequences, around 16% of them singletons.

Material for sequencing was blood. The receptor was isolated from a woman under 30 with Graves' hyperthyroidism. The V gene is TRBV7-8, the J gene TRBJ2-1; TRBD2 aligns across 7 bases. The CDR3 DNA sequence: TGTGCCAGCAGCTCTCAGCGGGATCGGAGCTGGGTCAATGAGCAGTTCTTC. This gives the protein CASSSQRDRSWVNEQFF. The full variable domain, with the rest looked up from reference TRBV7-8 and TRBJ2-1, is GAGVSQSPRYKVAKRGQDVALRCDPISGHVSLFWYQQALGQGPEFLTYFQNEAQLDKSGLPSDRFFAERPEGSVSTLKIQRTQQEDSAVYLCASSSQRDRSWVNEQFFGPGTRLTVL.